The rows below give T cell receptor beta chains drawn from one sample of a study of T cells expressing NK-cell markers. Using the 5' RACE reads, TCRdb records one entry per CDR3 protein without DNA. The sample table sets out some 110,000 distinct CDR3 sequences. Source material: blood T cells: a sorted CD56 or NKG2C T cell subset, CD4+ or CD8+ T cells, or bulk PBMC T cells (not recorded which). These receptor sequences come from a woman between 18 and 75 years old in good health. CDR3s include the opening cysteine and the closing phenylalanine or tryptophan. Fields, in order: CDR3 length, J gene, V gene, CDR3 protein.

>12|TRBJ1-2|TRBV12-3/TRBV12-4
CASGPRGDGYTF
>14|TRBJ2-7|TRBV7-8
CASSLDWPGQEQYF
>17|TRBJ2-2|TRBV12-3/TRBV12-4
CASSNLLRGRNTGELFF
>16|TRBJ2-7|TRBV4-2
CASSQDPAGSNYEQYF
>15|TRBJ2-1|TRBV7-8
CASSGDRTSVSEQFF
>14|TRBJ1-2|TRBV13
CASSLEGSNYGYTF
>15|TRBJ2-1|TRBV4-3
CASSQDYGSYNEQFF
>15|TRBJ2-3|TRBV14
CASSQARVRTDTQYF
>14|TRBJ2-2|TRBV7-6
CASTLGGESGELFF
>13|TRBJ1-2|TRBV20-1
CSARPAGQYGYTF
>15|TRBJ2-1|TRBV9
CASSDTSGRSGEQFF
>15|TRBJ2-7|TRBV7-6
CASSLGTGSSYEQYF
>16|TRBJ1-1|TRBV7-2
CASSSDREWLNTEAFF
>14|TRBJ2-7|TRBV4-3
CASSHALSSYEQYF
>16|TRBJ2-5|TRBV3-1
CASSQATPRTQETQYF
>12|TRBJ2-5|TRBV30
CAWDRVGETQYF
>17|TRBJ2-3|TRBV3-1
CASSPGTGFYRTDTQYF
>14|TRBJ1-4|TRBV9
CASSVGAGYEKLFF
>13|TRBJ2-5|TRBV7-8
CASTPGHQETQYF
>16|TRBJ2-2|TRBV6-2/TRBV6-3
CASSYVRGDFTGELFF
>16|TRBJ2-5|TRBV6-5
CASSYRRGSYQETQYF
>14|TRBJ2-1|TRBV5-5
CASSWTGAGNEQFF
>15|TRBJ2-7|TRBV12-3/TRBV12-4
CASSVGTPGAYEQYF
>14|TRBJ2-5|TRBV20-1
CSAPRITGMETQYF
>13|TRBJ2-4|TRBV27
CASSLSGENIQYF
>15|TRBJ2-3|TRBV9
CASSVTDSPLDTQYF
>11|TRBJ2-7|TRBV14
CASSQGGQQYF
>14|TRBJ1-1|TRBV5-6
CASSFIPGDTEAFF
>12|TRBJ1-1|TRBV9
CASSAWSGDAFF
>14|TRBJ1-1|TRBV7-2
CASSSSGGAEEAFF
>15|TRBJ2-1|TRBV11-2
CASSPRERGFNEQFF
>13|TRBJ1-1|TRBV9
CASSGQGRTEAFF
>15|TRBJ1-1|TRBV12-3/TRBV12-4
CASSGRTGRNTEAFF
>14|TRBJ2-1|TRBV3-1
CASSQDRGGNEQFF
>13|TRBJ2-3|TRBV29-1
CSAQQDYTDTQYF
>19|TRBJ2-1|TRBV7-6
CASSSRTSGGLSSYNEQFF
>15|TRBJ2-1|TRBV29-1
CSVEGGSWAGNEQFF
>13|TRBJ2-7|TRBV7-9
CASSFGVTYEQYF
>11|TRBJ2-7|TRBV12-3/TRBV12-4
CASSLGSGTYF
>14|TRBJ2-3|TRBV12-3/TRBV12-4
CASSLAGGPDTQYF
>14|TRBJ1-4|TRBV9
CASSVGQGDEKLFF
>15|TRBJ2-3|TRBV29-1
CSVEYSGASTDTQYF
>14|TRBJ2-1|TRBV5-5
CASSIGDTYNEQFF
>15|TRBJ1-5|TRBV4-1
CASSWTGARNQPQHF
>14|TRBJ2-3|TRBV19
CACNPRRDTDTQYF
>16|TRBJ2-7|TRBV5-5
CASSLAPAGLTYEQYF
>14|TRBJ2-7|TRBV6-1
CASSEGSLSYEQYF
>14|TRBJ2-3|TRBV29-1
CSATLAGGSDTQYF
>12|TRBJ2-2|TRBV29-1
CSVVRNTGELFF
>13|TRBJ1-5|TRBV6-2/TRBV6-3
CATAGQGNQPQHF
>16|TRBJ2-7|TRBV7-2
CASTLSERGTSYEQYF
>16|TRBJ2-6|TRBV6-1
CASHSDRDSGANVLTF
>16|TRBJ1-6|TRBV5-4
CASSQTRGQGNSPLHF
>11|TRBJ1-1|TRBV7-2
CASMMNTEAFF
>11|TRBJ1-5|TRBV27
CASSTNQPQHF
>11|TRBJ1-2|TRBV29-1
CSVAGLYGYTF
>14|TRBJ2-3|TRBV12-3/TRBV12-4
CASSFEAGLDTQYF
>15|TRBJ2-3|TRBV6-2/TRBV6-3
CASSRTSGGMDTQYF